The present T cell receptor (beta chain) was sequenced within a study of Ad26.COV2.S vaccination and SARS-CoV-2 variants (dated by TCRdb to the early 2020s). Describing the broader study: Vaccine-arm donors came from COV1001, a multicentre, randomized, double-blind, placebo-controlled phase I-IIa trial of Ad26.COV2.S in healthy adults. Ad26.COV2.S was administered intramuscularly at a dose of 5x10^10 or 1x10^11 viral particles, either as one shot or as two shots given 56 days apart. TCRbeta repertoire sequencing served as the tool for gauging how specific and how broad the SARS-CoV-2-reactive T cell receptors were following Ad26.COV2.S vaccination. A total of 32 samples were included in the TCR-sequenced set, comprising around 19 Ad26.COV2.S vaccine recipients, 5 placebo recipients and 8 SARS-CoV-2 convalescent individuals. Participants in the trial were split at random into five groups of five each, receiving low-dose or high-dose Ad26.COV2.S once or twice, or else placebo on both occasions. Investigators did not know the trial group allocation while performing experiments and assessing outcomes.

About this clone itself: Which antigen it targets is not known. This clone may be a read error of a much larger clone one base away.

Sequences MDHEN (CDR1) and SYDVKM (CDR2) are obtained from the germline V gene. Spanning cysteine to phenylalanine, the CDR3 consists of 11 amino acids. This entry keeps only the CDR3 DNA: 33 bases, framed from base 1. Between the V and J ends, shortened by 3 bases and 3 bases respectively, the junction contains 2 bases. The immunoSEQ Assay was used to sequence TCRbeta CDR3 regions. After extraction, genomic DNA underwent amplification by bias-controlled multiplex PCR, followed by high-throughput sequencing. The authors' pipeline ran thus. To quantify the absolute abundance of every unique TCRbeta CDR3 region, sequences were collapsed and filtered. Usable DNA was measured by amplifying reference genes present in all nucleated cells, and TCRbeta template counts were normalized to that usable DNA to estimate T cell fraction. Repertoire TCRs were annotated as SARS-CoV-2-specific when V gene, CDR3 amino acid sequence and J gene were exactly matched to a known reactive TCR set. MIRA supplied the reference SARS-CoV-2 TCR set, which was filtered for enrichment in COVID-19-positive ImmuneCODE repertoires so that public or cross-reactive TCRs were removed. Using the MIRA antigens, annotated TCRs were further analysed by specific ORF or by position within an ORF. Depth was the summed frequency of annotated unique rearrangements, while breadth was defined as annotated unique rearrangements over total unique productive rearrangements. Group comparisons of TCR breadth used two-sided Wilcoxon rank-sum tests. Entries here come from immuneACCESS through TCRdb and include only in-frame sequences with V and J called. Some clones fail to appear in such tables; in the studies checked, an unresolved V gene covers under half of the shortfall, and the cause of the remainder is unknown. From that table come the V and J calls and clone size; the DNA was used to work out D and trimming. The sample contains approximately 410,000 clones, over 75% of them found a single time. The ten top clones hold 3.6% of the sample.

Paper-wide results and their limitations: Comparing responses between vaccine doses or regimens was not something the study was powered to do. After vaccination, substantial breadth of spike-specific CD8+ and CD4+ T cell responses was reported. The authors noted that total T cell responses may have been underestimated by the TCR breadth and depth analyses. Higher spike-specific TCR breadth was observed in Ad26.COV2.S recipients than in placebo recipients (P = 0.0014). Vaccine and placebo recipients had similar non-spike TCR breadth, a finding consistent with the vaccine containing only spike.

The treatment or condition label for this specimen denotes: roughly 20 received Ad26.COV2.S at low or high dose, single or two shots; about 5 received placebo; per-sample allocation not given. For vaccine and placebo recipients, repertoires were sequenced using samples collected on day 63 after the first injection. Cohort 1b enrolled fewer than 30 adults aged 18-55 years at a single site in Boston, USA, between 29 July and 7 August 2020. Ad26.COV2.S was a replication-incompetent adenovirus type 26 vector that expressed a prefusion-stabilized SARS-CoV-2 spike protein derived from the original Wuhan strain.

The chain is made from TRBV28 and TRBJ2-5, with no confidently assigned D gene. The sequencing used peripheral blood, collected in a trial of Ad26.COV2.S vaccine versus placebo. This sequence originates from a person between 18 and 60 years old who received the Ad26.COV2.S COVID-19 vaccine or a placebo. The bases read TGTGCCAGCAGTTTCAAAGAGACCCAGTACTTC. Translated, it reads CASSFKETQYF.